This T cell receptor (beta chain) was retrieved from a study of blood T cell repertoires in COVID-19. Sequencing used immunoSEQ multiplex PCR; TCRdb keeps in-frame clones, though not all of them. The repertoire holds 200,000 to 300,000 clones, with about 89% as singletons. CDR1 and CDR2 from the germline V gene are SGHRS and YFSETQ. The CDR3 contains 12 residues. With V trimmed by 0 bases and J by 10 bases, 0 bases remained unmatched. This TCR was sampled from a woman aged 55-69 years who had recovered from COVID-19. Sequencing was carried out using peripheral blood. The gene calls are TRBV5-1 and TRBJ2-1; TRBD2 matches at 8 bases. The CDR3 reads CASSLGLAEQFF. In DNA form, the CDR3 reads TGCGCCAGCAGCTTGGGACTAGCGGAGCAGTTCTTC.